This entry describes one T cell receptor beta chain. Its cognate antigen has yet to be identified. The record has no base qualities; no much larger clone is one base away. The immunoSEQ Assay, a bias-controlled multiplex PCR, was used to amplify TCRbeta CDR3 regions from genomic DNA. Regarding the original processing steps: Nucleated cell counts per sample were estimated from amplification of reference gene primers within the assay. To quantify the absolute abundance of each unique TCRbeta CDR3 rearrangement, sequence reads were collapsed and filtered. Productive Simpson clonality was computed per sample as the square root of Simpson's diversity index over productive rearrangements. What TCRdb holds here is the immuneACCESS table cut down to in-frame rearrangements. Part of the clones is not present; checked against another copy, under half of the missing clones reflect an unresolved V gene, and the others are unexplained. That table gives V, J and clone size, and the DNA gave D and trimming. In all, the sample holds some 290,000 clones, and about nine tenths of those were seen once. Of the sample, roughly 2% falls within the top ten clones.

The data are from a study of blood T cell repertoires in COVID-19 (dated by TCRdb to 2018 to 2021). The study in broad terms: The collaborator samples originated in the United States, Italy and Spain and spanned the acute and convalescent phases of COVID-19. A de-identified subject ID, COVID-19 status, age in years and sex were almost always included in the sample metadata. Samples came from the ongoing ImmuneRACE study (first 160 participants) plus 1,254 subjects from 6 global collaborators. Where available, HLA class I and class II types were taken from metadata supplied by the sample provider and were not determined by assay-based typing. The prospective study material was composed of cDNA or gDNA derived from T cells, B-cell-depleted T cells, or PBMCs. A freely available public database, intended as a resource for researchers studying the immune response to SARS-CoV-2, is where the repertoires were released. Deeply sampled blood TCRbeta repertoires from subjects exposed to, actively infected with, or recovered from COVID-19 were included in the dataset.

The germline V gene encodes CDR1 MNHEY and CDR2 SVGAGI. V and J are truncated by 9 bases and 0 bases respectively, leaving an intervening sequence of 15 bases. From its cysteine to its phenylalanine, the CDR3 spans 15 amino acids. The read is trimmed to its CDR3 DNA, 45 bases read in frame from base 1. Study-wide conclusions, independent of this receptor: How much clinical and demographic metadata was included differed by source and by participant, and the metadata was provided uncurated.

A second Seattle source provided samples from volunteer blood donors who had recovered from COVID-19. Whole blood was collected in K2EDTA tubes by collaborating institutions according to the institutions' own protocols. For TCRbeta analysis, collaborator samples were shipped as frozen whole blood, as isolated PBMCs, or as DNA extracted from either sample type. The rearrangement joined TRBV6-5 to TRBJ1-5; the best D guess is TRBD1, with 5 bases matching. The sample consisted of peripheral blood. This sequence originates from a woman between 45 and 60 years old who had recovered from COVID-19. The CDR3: CASAIRVYSNQPQHF. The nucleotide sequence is TGTGCCAGTGCAATCAGGGTATATAGCAATCAGCCCCAGCATTTT.